Listed below are T cell receptor beta chains from one sample, sequenced in a study of control samples from healthy donors and cancer patients. Libraries were prepared by immunoSEQ multiplex PCR; TCRdb keeps only in-frame clonotypes and omits some of them. The table records fewer than 300,000 clones, around 79% of them present only once. The sequenced sample consisted of PBMCs. These receptors came from a woman aged 60-75 years with lung cancer. Both conserved end residues are part of each CDR3. Fields, in order: D gene, V gene, CDR3 length, J gene, clone size, CDR3 DNA, CDR3 protein. A D gene is named only where the DNA matches it firmly. The size entry is marked missing in some rows and otherwise reads once, few, many or a size class.

d_call: -
v_call: TRBV27
cdr3_length: 15
j_call: TRBJ1-1
clone_size: -
cdr3_nt: TGTGCCAGCAGTGACTCTCAGGTCCTGAACACTGAAGCTTTCTTT
cdr3_aa: CASSDSQVLNTEAFF

d_call: -
v_call: TRBV30
cdr3_length: 14
j_call: TRBJ2-2
clone_size: -
cdr3_nt: TGTGCCTGGAGTCCCGGGAGTGGGACCGGGGAGCTGTTTTTT
cdr3_aa: CAWSPGSGTGELFF

d_call: -
v_call: TRBV19
cdr3_length: 16
j_call: TRBJ1-2
clone_size: -
cdr3_nt: TGTGCCAGTAGCGACATACAAACCCTCACTAACTATGGCTACACCTTC
cdr3_aa: CASSDIQTLTNYGYTF

d_call: -
v_call: TRBV6-1
cdr3_length: 16
j_call: TRBJ2-1
clone_size: -
cdr3_nt: TGTGCCAGCAGTGAAGTTTATGGGGGGAATTACAATGAGCAGTTCTTC
cdr3_aa: CASSEVYGGNYNEQFF

d_call: -
v_call: TRBV2
cdr3_length: 12
j_call: TRBJ1-1
clone_size: -
cdr3_nt: TGTGCCAGCAGTGGGGACGGGGTTGAAGCTTTCTTT
cdr3_aa: CASSGDGVEAFF

d_call: -
v_call: TRBV19
cdr3_length: 17
j_call: TRBJ1-3
clone_size: -
cdr3_nt: TGTGCCGGTAGTATAGACCCGACAGGCTACTCTGGAAACACCATATATTTT
cdr3_aa: CAGSIDPTGYSGNTIYF

d_call: TRBD2
v_call: TRBV3-1/TRBV3-2
cdr3_length: 18
j_call: TRBJ2-7
clone_size: -
cdr3_nt: TGTGCCAGCAGCCAACTTGAGCGAGCGGGAGGGGAGGGGTACGAGCAGTACTTC
cdr3_aa: CASSQLERAGGEGYEQYF

d_call: -
v_call: TRBV11-3
cdr3_length: 12
j_call: TRBJ2-1
clone_size: -
cdr3_nt: TGTGCCAGCAGCTTAGTTGCCAATGAGCAGTTCTTC
cdr3_aa: CASSLVANEQFF

d_call: -
v_call: TRBV24-1
cdr3_length: 13
j_call: TRBJ2-3
clone_size: -
cdr3_nt: TGTGCCACCAGTGATTTAGGCACAGATACGCAGTATTTT
cdr3_aa: CATSDLGTDTQYF

d_call: -
v_call: TRBV6-2/TRBV6-3
cdr3_length: 14
j_call: TRBJ2-3
clone_size: -
cdr3_nt: TGTGCCAGCAGTGTTTCGACAGACACAGATACGCAGTATTTT
cdr3_aa: CASSVSTDTDTQYF

d_call: -
v_call: TRBV5-1
cdr3_length: 13
j_call: TRBJ2-2
clone_size: -
cdr3_nt: TGCGCCAGCAGCCCACTTCCCACCGGGGAGCTGTTTTTT
cdr3_aa: CASSPLPTGELFF

d_call: -
v_call: TRBV2
cdr3_length: 13
j_call: TRBJ1-1
clone_size: -
cdr3_nt: TGTGCCAGCAGTACAGGGCCAAACACTGAAGCTTTCTTT
cdr3_aa: CASSTGPNTEAFF

d_call: TRBD1
v_call: TRBV5-1
cdr3_length: 16
j_call: TRBJ2-7
clone_size: -
cdr3_nt: TGCGCCAGCAGCTCATCTCCCGGGACAGGTTCCTACGAGCAGTACTTC
cdr3_aa: CASSSSPGTGSYEQYF

d_call: TRBD1
v_call: TRBV6-5
cdr3_length: 16
j_call: TRBJ1-2
clone_size: -
cdr3_nt: TGTGCCAGCAGTTCATGGACAGGGGGCACTAACTATGGCTACACCTTC
cdr3_aa: CASSSWTGGTNYGYTF

d_call: -
v_call: TRBV11-2
cdr3_length: 15
j_call: TRBJ1-3
clone_size: -
cdr3_nt: TGTGCCAGCAGCCCAACCCGGTACTCTGGAAACACCATATATTTT
cdr3_aa: CASSPTRYSGNTIYF

d_call: -
v_call: TRBV7-6
cdr3_length: 14
j_call: TRBJ2-7
clone_size: -
cdr3_nt: TGTGCCAGCAGCTTAGGGGCAGGGAGTTACGAGCAGTACTTC
cdr3_aa: CASSLGAGSYEQYF

d_call: TRBD2
v_call: TRBV18
cdr3_length: 14
j_call: TRBJ2-5
clone_size: -
cdr3_nt: TGTGCCAGCTCACTAGGCGGGGGAGCAGAGACCCAGTACTTC
cdr3_aa: CASSLGGGAETQYF

d_call: -
v_call: TRBV6-5
cdr3_length: 16
j_call: TRBJ2-3
clone_size: -
cdr3_nt: TGTGCCAGCAGTTACTCCGGACGAGCCGGCACAGATACGCAGTATTTT
cdr3_aa: CASSYSGRAGTDTQYF

d_call: -
v_call: TRBV5-4
cdr3_length: 12
j_call: TRBJ2-3
clone_size: -
cdr3_nt: TGTGCCAGCAGCTTCATAGGGAGCGGGCAGTATTTT
cdr3_aa: CASSFIGSGQYF

d_call: -
v_call: TRBV7-2
cdr3_length: 15
j_call: TRBJ2-4
clone_size: -
cdr3_nt: TGTGCCAGCAGCTTAGAATCCGGTCACGTTAGTACAGGGTACTTC
cdr3_aa: CASSLESGHVSTGYF

d_call: TRBD1
v_call: TRBV7-9
cdr3_length: 16
j_call: TRBJ1-2
clone_size: many
cdr3_nt: TGTGCCAGCAGCCGAGGGACAGCCCCAGTAGTTTATGGCTACACCTTC
cdr3_aa: CASSRGTAPVVYGYTF

d_call: -
v_call: TRBV19
cdr3_length: 13
j_call: TRBJ2-5
clone_size: -
cdr3_nt: TGTGCCAGTTCAAGGAGGGCGGAGGAGACCCAGTACTTC
cdr3_aa: CASSRRAEETQYF

d_call: TRBD1
v_call: TRBV20-1
cdr3_length: 11
j_call: TRBJ2-7
clone_size: -
cdr3_nt: TGCAGTTATTCGGGGACAGGGTATCGGTACTTC
cdr3_aa: CSYSGTGYRYF

d_call: -
v_call: TRBV6-5
cdr3_length: 11
j_call: TRBJ2-3
clone_size: -
cdr3_nt: TGTGCCAGCAGCACCACAGATACGCAGTATTTT
cdr3_aa: CASSTTDTQYF

d_call: -
v_call: TRBV19
cdr3_length: 15
j_call: TRBJ2-3
clone_size: -
cdr3_nt: TGTGCCAGTAGTATAGAGGCGTCAGGACCAGATACGCAGTATTTT
cdr3_aa: CASSIEASGPDTQYF

d_call: -
v_call: TRBV4-2
cdr3_length: 14
j_call: TRBJ1-2
clone_size: -
cdr3_nt: TGTGCCAGCAGCCAAGGGGGGGGCCGCTATGGCTACACCTTC
cdr3_aa: CASSQGGGRYGYTF

d_call: TRBD1
v_call: TRBV5-5
cdr3_length: 18
j_call: TRBJ2-6
clone_size: -
cdr3_nt: TGTGCCAGCAGCATGGGGGGACAGGGGGCTCCTGGGGCCAACGTCCTGACTTTC
cdr3_aa: CASSMGGQGAPGANVLTF

d_call: -
v_call: TRBV12-3/TRBV12-4
cdr3_length: 13
j_call: TRBJ1-5
clone_size: few
cdr3_nt: TGTGCCAGCGGTCTTGGGGGCGATCAGCCCCAGCATTTT
cdr3_aa: CASGLGGDQPQHF

d_call: -
v_call: TRBV5-4
cdr3_length: 13
j_call: TRBJ2-1
clone_size: -
cdr3_nt: TGTGCCAGCAGCTTGACTGGCTCGAATGAGCAGTTCTTC
cdr3_aa: CASSLTGSNEQFF

d_call: TRBD1
v_call: TRBV7-8
cdr3_length: 14
j_call: TRBJ1-2
clone_size: -
cdr3_nt: TGTGCCAGCAGCTTTCGGGACAGGGGCTATGGCTACACCTTC
cdr3_aa: CASSFRDRGYGYTF

d_call: TRBD1
v_call: TRBV5-1
cdr3_length: 15
j_call: TRBJ2-7
clone_size: -
cdr3_nt: TGCGCCAGCAGCTTGACCGGACAGGAAGGGTACGAGCAGTACTTC
cdr3_aa: CASSLTGQEGYEQYF

d_call: -
v_call: TRBV7-2
cdr3_length: 11
j_call: TRBJ2-3
clone_size: -
cdr3_nt: TGTGCCAGCAGCTTAGTAGATACGCAGTATTTT
cdr3_aa: CASSLVDTQYF

d_call: TRBD1
v_call: TRBV19
cdr3_length: 14
j_call: TRBJ1-6
clone_size: once
cdr3_nt: TGTGCCAGTAGTATCGACAGGGGAGAATCACCCCTCCACTTT
cdr3_aa: CASSIDRGESPLHF

d_call: -
v_call: TRBV19
cdr3_length: 14
j_call: TRBJ2-3
clone_size: once
cdr3_nt: TGTGCCAGTAGAGGCAGGGGAGGCACAGATACGCAGTATTTT
cdr3_aa: CASRGRGGTDTQYF

d_call: -
v_call: TRBV21-1
cdr3_length: 15
j_call: TRBJ1-4
clone_size: -
cdr3_nt: TGTGCCAGCAGCAACCTATGTAGGTCTGAAGAAAAACTGTTTTTT
cdr3_aa: CASSNLCRSEEKLFF

d_call: -
v_call: TRBV7-9
cdr3_length: 16
j_call: TRBJ1-5
clone_size: -
cdr3_nt: TGTGCCAGCAGCTTAGATTCAGGGCCTGGAAATCAGCCCCAGCATTTT
cdr3_aa: CASSLDSGPGNQPQHF

d_call: -
v_call: TRBV5-1
cdr3_length: 16
j_call: TRBJ2-1
clone_size: -
cdr3_nt: TGCGCCAGCAGCTTGGCATCCCGGGGGGCCGGAAATGAGCAGTTCTTC
cdr3_aa: CASSLASRGAGNEQFF

d_call: -
v_call: TRBV20-1
cdr3_length: 11
j_call: TRBJ1-2
clone_size: -
cdr3_nt: TGCAGTGCTAGAGAAAGATTTTTTGAGACCTTC
cdr3_aa: CSARERFFETF

d_call: -
v_call: TRBV2
cdr3_length: 13
j_call: TRBJ2-7
clone_size: -
cdr3_nt: TGTGCCAGCATGGACACCTTTACCTACGAGCAGTACTTC
cdr3_aa: CASMDTFTYEQYF

d_call: -
v_call: TRBV6-5
cdr3_length: 13
j_call: TRBJ1-5
clone_size: -
cdr3_nt: TGTGCCAGCAGTACGACAGTCGATCAGCCCCAGCATTTT
cdr3_aa: CASSTTVDQPQHF

d_call: TRBD2
v_call: TRBV3-1/TRBV3-2
cdr3_length: 16
j_call: TRBJ2-1
clone_size: once
cdr3_nt: TGTGCCAGCAGCTTCGGGGGGGCCGGCCCCGTCAATGAGCAGTTCTTC
cdr3_aa: CASSFGGAGPVNEQFF

d_call: TRBD2
v_call: TRBV10-3
cdr3_length: 16
j_call: TRBJ2-3
clone_size: -
cdr3_nt: TGTGCCATCAGAGATGAACTAGCGGAGGGCACAGATACGCAGTATTTT
cdr3_aa: CAIRDELAEGTDTQYF